The 10 T cell receptor beta chains listed next were all sequenced from one sample in a study of OX40 agonist ivuxolimab in advanced cancers. Clones were sequenced by immunoSEQ multiplex PCR, and TCRdb holds only the in-frame ones, with some missing. The table records roughly 130,000 clones, 93% of them present only once. Specimen: CD4+ or CD8+ T cells sorted from blood, collected in a trial of the OX40 agonist ivuxolimab. Receptor source: an adult with an advanced solid tumor such as melanoma, head and neck, liver or kidney cancer.

The V call is TRBV5-4, the J call TRBJ2-2; D is possibly TRBD1 (5 bases). Germline V gene data show CDR1 as SGHNT and CDR2 as YYREEE (reference sequence). Trimming left V 4 bases short and J 5 bases short, with 12 bases between. The CDR3 sequence is 14 residues long. CDR3 sequence reads: CASSVRQRTGELFF. CDR3 DNA: TGTGCCAGCAGCGTGAGACAGAGGACCGGGGAGCTGTTTTTT.

This chain uses TRBV10-3 with TRBJ2-7; 7 nucleotides align to TRBD1. V shed 4 bases, J shed 2 bases, and the junction held 2 bases outside the gene matches. The length of the CDR3 is 13 residues. Per germline, CDR1 ENHRY and CDR2 SYGVKD. The CDR3 sequence is CAISVDRTYEQYF. In DNA form, the CDR3 reads TGTGCCATCAGTGTGGACAGGACCTACGAGCAGTACTTC.

The chain is built from TRBV25-1 and TRBJ2-5; D uncertain. This CDR3 is 11 amino acids long. Germline V gene lookup returns CDR1 MGHDK and CDR2 SYGVNS. CDR3 coding DNA: TGTGTCGAACTGGGGCAAGAGACCCAGTACTTC. As protein: CVELGQETQYF. Together with reference TRBV25-1 and TRBJ2-5, the CDR3 gives the full variable domain: EADIYQTPRYLVIGTGKKITLECSQTMGHDKMYWYQQDPGMELHLIHYSYGVNSTEKGDLSSESTVSRIRTEHFPLTLESARPSHTSQYLCVELGQETQYFGPGTRLLVL.

J is TRBJ1-6 and V is TRBV5-6, with D possibly TRBD1 on 5 matching bases. Trimming removed 0 bases at V and 8 bases at J, with 18 bases between. The CDR3 has 17 amino acids. Per germline, CDR1 SGHDT and CDR2 YYEEEE. In DNA form, the CDR3 reads TGTGCCAGCAGCTTGGGTACGGGACTAGATGGGTATTCACCCCTCCACTTT. It specifies CASSLGTGLDGYSPLHF.

This chain joins TRBV28 and TRBJ2-6, with a weak D call TRBD2 (6 bases). Germline CDR1 MDHEN, CDR2 SYDVKM. The CDR3 spans 17 residues. V lost 4 bases to trimming and J lost 2 bases, with 15 bases between them. This CDR3 reads CASSYPGGDPGANVLTF. Written as DNA, the CDR3 is TGTGCCAGCAGTTACCCTGGCGGGGACCCTGGGGCCAACGTCCTGACTTTC.

The chain combines TRBV5-6 with TRBJ1-1; 7 nucleotides match TRBD1. Per germline, CDR1 SGHDT and CDR2 YYEEEE. The V and J ends lost 5 bases and 1 base, in that order; junction bases with no gene match: 17. The CDR3 is made up of 18 amino acids. The DNA for the CDR3 is TGTGCCAGCAGATTGTCCCGACAGGGAGGTCGGGGGAACACTGAAGCTTTCTTT. The encoded protein is CASRLSRQGGRGNTEAFF.

This chain links TRBV5-6 with TRBJ2-7, with 7 bases fitting TRBD1. The CDR3 extends over 17 amino acids. V shed 4 bases, J shed 4 bases, and the junction held 17 bases outside the gene matches. The germline V gene encodes CDR1 SGHDT and CDR2 YYEEEE. CDR3 loop: CASSHRNARDRLYEQYF. As DNA, the CDR3 is TGTGCCAGCAGCCACAGAAACGCACGGGACAGATTGTACGAGCAGTACTTC.

Only a few counts were recorded for this clone. V and J are TRBV7-3 and TRBJ2-1; 10 bases map to TRBD1. V was pared by 3 bases and J by 5 bases, with 1 base of the junction left unmatched. The germline V gene encodes CDR1 SGHTA and CDR2 FQGTGA. This CDR3 has 14 residues. CDR3 sequence reads: CASSLGQGHNEQFF. The DNA of the CDR3 is TGTGCCAGCAGCTTGGGACAGGGGCACAATGAGCAGTTCTTC. Looking up the rest from reference TRBV7-3 and TRBJ2-1 gives the full variable domain: GAGVSQTPSNKVTEKGKYVELRCDPISGHTALYWYRQSLGQGPEFLIYFQGTGAADDSGLPNDRFFAVRPEGSVSTLKIQRTERGDSAVYLCASSLGQGHNEQFFGPGTRLTVL.

V gene TRBV18 combines with J gene TRBJ2-7, with D possibly being TRBD1 or TRBD2 (5 bases each). V was trimmed by 3 bases and J by 1 base, leaving 10 bases between them. The CDR3 length is 14 residues. Per the germline V gene, CDR1 is KGHSH and CDR2 is LQKENI. The CDR3 DNA is TGTGCCAGCTCACCCCCGGGACCTTCCTACGAGCAGTACTTC. It translates to CASSPPGPSYEQYF.

CDR3 loop: CASSLDTSGGWWETQYF. The CDR3 DNA follows: TGTGCCAGCAGCTTAGATACTAGCGGGGGGTGGTGGGAGACCCAGTACTTC. The J gene is TRBJ2-5, the V gene TRBV11-2; 12 positions match TRBD2. V lost 0 bases to trimming and J lost 5 bases; unmatched junction nucleotides: 7. Germline-derived CDR1 and CDR2 are SGHAT and FQNNGV. The CDR3 runs 17 residues.